What follows are 9 T cell receptor beta chains derived from one specimen sequenced in a study of blood T cells in healthy people across ages. A sample-barcoded 5' primer and a J-beta primer mix were used in a second PCR of about 6 to 12 cycles. Using its own MiXCR run on the 5' RACE reads, TCRdb lists one record per CDR3 protein. The table lists more than 600,000 distinct CDR3 sequences, 25% of them singletons. The data also belong to a second study, concerning T cells of mothers and their children.

The sequenced sample was blood. Receptors were obtained from a boy aged 5-17 years in good health.

This clonotype was counted only a few times. The rearrangement joins TRBV15 to TRBJ2-3; tentative D call: TRBD2 (5 bases). V lost 1 base to trimming and J lost 4 bases, with 12 bases between them. CDR1 and CDR2 from the germline V gene are LNHNV and YYDKDF (reference sequence). The length of the CDR3 is 15 residues. The CDR3 region is CATSRGRSGSDTQYF. For the CDR3, the DNA is TGTGCCACCAGCAGAGGCCGATCGGGGTCAGATACGCAGTATTTT.

The chain links TRBV12-3 or TRBV12-4 to TRBJ1-2; tentative D call: TRBD1 (5 bases). V lost 6 bases and J lost 8, with 13 bases in between. This CDR3 contains 12 residues. The CDR3 coding sequence is TGTGCCAGCAGGGAGACAGTCGAGGGCTACACCTTC. It encodes CASRETVEGYTF.

This clonotype has only a few counts. This chain connects TRBV6-2 or TRBV6-3 to TRBJ1-1, with TRBD1 identical over 7 bases. CDR3 size: 15 residues. V dropped 4 bases and J dropped 5; count of bases not matched to a gene: 10. The V gene's germline CDR1 is MNHEY and CDR2 SVGEGT. CDR3: CASSFLTGSVTEAFF. CDR3 DNA sequence: TGTGCCAGCAGTTTCTTGACAGGGAGTGTTACTGAAGCTTTCTTT.

This chain joins TRBV5-1 and TRBJ1-1, with D tentatively TRBD1 (5 bases). This CDR3 region has 13 residues. The germline gives CDR1 SGHRS, CDR2 YFSETQ. V was cut by 0 bases and J by 7 bases, with 10 bases left in between. The DNA for the CDR3 is TGCGCCAGCAGCTTGGGCGACAGCCGTGAAGCTTTCTTT. This sequence encodes CASSLGDSREAFF. Using reference TRBV5-1 and TRBJ1-1 for the parts outside the CDR3, the full variable domain is KAGVTQTPRYLIKTRGQQVTLSCSPISGHRSVSWYQQTPGQGLQFLFEYFSETQRNKGNFPGRFSGRQFSNSRSEMNVSTLELGDSALYLCASSLGDSREAFFGQGTRLTVV.

This clonotype turned up a few times. CDR3 in amino acids: CASSKTGLRETQYF. CDR3 bases: TGTGCCAGCAGTAAGACAGGTTTGAGAGAGACCCAGTACTTC. The chain has TRBV12-3 or TRBV12-4 and TRBJ2-5; possibly TRBD1 for D (6 bases). This CDR3 has 14 amino acids. V lost 5 bases and J lost 4, with 14 bases in between.

This rearrangement joins TRBV7-2 to TRBJ2-2; tentative D call: TRBD2 (6 bases). This CDR3 spans 13 amino acids. Germline CDR1 SGHTA, CDR2 FQGNSA. V was clipped by 8 bases and J by 7 bases, with 14 bases between them. The CDR3 spells CASGPGAVGELFF. CDR3 sequence (DNA): TGTGCCAGCGGTCCGGGAGCGGTCGGGGAGCTGTTTTTT.

The V gene is TRBV2, the J gene TRBJ1-6, with a weak D call TRBD1 (5 bases). This CDR3 region has 13 residues. Between the trimmed V and J ends, which lost 5 bases and 11 bases, there was a span of 13 bases. The germline gives CDR1 SNHLY, CDR2 FYNNEI. CDR3 protein: CASSQDSGTPLHF. CDR3 in DNA: TGTGCCAGCAGTCAAGACAGTGGGACACCCCTCCACTTT.

The rearrangement uses TRBV20-1 and TRBJ2-7; D could derive from TRBD1 or TRBD2 (5 bases each). V was shortened by 2 bases and J by 2 bases, with 16 bases between the two germline ends. Germline lookup yields CDR1 DFQATT and CDR2 SNEGSKA (reference sequence). This CDR3 contains 15 residues. The CDR3 DNA is TGCAGTGCTAGAAGGGGTCGCGGGCCCACCTACGAGCAGTACTTC. It encodes CSARRGRGPTYEQYF.

The gene calls are TRBV5-5 and TRBJ2-3, with 8 bases that match TRBD1. This CDR3 is 16 amino acids long. J lost 0 bases, V lost 7 bases, and 10 bases had no gene match. Germline CDR1 SGHKS, CDR2 YYEKEE (reference sequence). CDR3 in DNA: TGTGCCAGCCGGCCTGGGGGACAGGCTAGCACAGATACGCAGTATTTT. This codes for CASRPGGQASTDTQYF.